The present TCR beta chain was sequenced within a study of molecular identifiers for immune sequencing clone quantification (dated by TCRdb to the late 2010s). Study-level background: In a replicate experiment, RNA from roughly 21,000 or 96,000 naive CD8 T cells was split into five aliquots, four of which were sequenced. This methods study benchmarked molecular-identifier clustering-based TCR repertoire sequencing (MIDCIRS) and TCR RNA copy counting, using CD8 T cells to do so.

Libraries of naive CD8 T cells were built from approximately 20,000 to 980,000 sorted cells, with 10%, 30% or 50% of the purified RNA used. Naive CD8 T cells were FACS-sorted as CD8+CD4-CCR7+CD45RA+ on a BD FACSAria II into RLT Plus buffer. To test detection sensitivity, Jurkat RNA equal to about nine TCR copies was added to samples of roughly 19,000-1,100,000 naive CD8 T cells. Enrichment of CD8 T cells was performed with RosetteSep CD8+ T Cell Enrichment Cocktail and Ficoll-Paque, after which ACK red cell lysis was carried out. For this chain, trimming is 9 bases at the V end and 5 bases at the J end, and the number of junction bases without a gene match is 12. The CDR3 runs 15 amino acids, cysteine and phenylalanine included. The read is trimmed to its CDR3 DNA, 45 bases read in frame from base 1. Looking up the germline V gene (reference sequence) yields CDR1 LNHDA and CDR2 SQIVND. Libraries came from PCR. TCRdb lists the instrument as NextSeq 500. Bulk TCR libraries were made following a previously described method, with the TCR primers given in Table S5. Purification of total RNA was performed with the Qiagen AllPrep DNA/RNA kit. Before analysis, reads from multiple sequencing runs of one library were combined. The study's processing was this. Only reads with exact TCR constant sequence were kept, trimmed to 150 nt, and grouped by their 12-nt molecular barcodes. Reads inside each barcode group were sub-clustered using a 15% Levenshtein threshold, and a quality-weighted consensus sequence was constructed for each RNA molecule. Non-functional sequences were filtered out, along with any lower-count sequence sitting one edit away from another sequence. Barcode sub-clusters with fewer than 20% of the maximum read count were removed, based on fitting two negative binomial distributions. In TCRdb, the public reads were trimmed at Q25 with fastp and aligned with MiXCR, with productive beta chains retained. Each CDR3 protein appears once, grouped with its most common genes and DNA. TCRdb, not the original authors, processed these V and J calls. The sample yields some 680,000 distinct CDR3 sequences; 25% were counted once. The ten most abundant clones make up approximately 0.75% of the sample.

Here is what the overall study found, with its caveats: Spiked-in Jurkat TCR RNA equal to a single cell's worth was reported to be detectable even within 1,100,000 naive CD8 T cells. In CMV-specific effector cells, over 99% of molecules were held by clones above 20 RNA copies, whereas under 1% of molecules were held by such clones in naive cells. The naive libraries included spiked-in Jurkat TCR RNA (approximately ten copies' worth), and this RNA is not part of the donor repertoire. Highly expanded clone sizes could be underestimated because identical TCR molecules may share a barcode. Modeling indicated approximately 2.7 TCR RNA copies recovered per cell, compared with 7.5 to 10 by digital PCR, which implies a capture efficiency of approximately 30%. Without barcode sub-clustering, chimeric consensus sequences inflated TCR diversity; chimeras reached as high as 47%.

With respect to this clonotype: Its antigen is not yet known. No base quality information exists; no much larger clone differs at one position.

The chain couples TRBV19 to TRBJ1-1; 10 central bases correspond to TRBD1. This receptor was obtained from a human donor in good health. Some libraries in this study had Jurkat cell RNA spiked in. The specimen was naive CD8+ T cells from blood, with Jurkat cell RNA spiked in. The intended sense of this specimen's cell subset or site label: FACS-sorted CD8+CD4-CCR7+CD45RA+ naive T cells. CDR3 protein: CASQQGDRGVTEAFF. Read as DNA, the sequence is TGTGCCAGCCAGCAAGGGGACAGGGGAGTAACTGAAGCTTTCTTT.